Listed below are T cell receptor beta chains from one sample, sequenced in a study of cytomegalovirus exposure and HLA in healthy donors. Assay: immunoSEQ multiplex PCR; the TCRdb copy retains only in-frame clones and omits some. The data show under 150,000 clones, with 73% seen just once and 13% to 15% held by the top ten. Sequenced input: PBMCs. The source is a human donor in good health. The CDR3 runs from the conserved cysteine through the conserved F or W.

TRBV5-6	TRBJ1-3	CASSLGQGIITIYF
TRBV5-1	TRBJ1-1	CASSLDRNTEAFF
TRBV4-1	TRBJ2-3	CASSQGQDTQYF
TRBV7-9	TRBJ2-1	CASSRSGGPFNEQFF
TRBV5-4	TRBJ1-1	CASSAGRALNTEAFF
TRBV5-4	TRBJ1-2	CAIARGGAYGYTF
TRBV7-9	TRBJ2-3	CSSSLGLAGPRTDTQYF
TRBV6-4	TRBJ1-5	CASSMDRNQPQHF
TRBV4-2	TRBJ2-1	CASSPTGERGIPSSYNEQFF
TRBV19	TRBJ1-2	CASSFMGQATNYGYTF
TRBV28	TRBJ2-7	CASRSTGGAILYEQYF
TRBV6-1	NA	CASTGSYEQYF
TRBV5-6	TRBJ1-1	CASSGSQGSGAFF
TRBV4-1	TRBJ2-1	CASSQIAGGLYNEQFF
TRBV29-1	TRBJ1-1	CSVRTGRTEAFF
TRBV7-2	TRBJ2-3	CASKDWPRGDTQYF
TRBV7-2	TRBJ1-6	CASSSRRDRGSPLHF
TRBV28	TRBJ2-3	CASKPAGGPGTDTQYF
TRBV15	TRBJ2-7	CATSRDQGPYEQYF
TRBV19	TRBJ2-1	CASSIGTSGRSEQFF
TRBV30	TRBJ2-5	CAWSVFSGGLAVNQETQYF
TRBV6-1	TRBJ2-7	CASSESGQGWEQYF
TRBV30	TRBJ1-1	CAWGSQAEAFF
TRBV7-9	TRBJ2-3	CASSLGRLAEDTQYF
TRBV15	TRBJ1-4	CATSTRRQGARREKLFF
TRBV28	TRBJ1-2	CASTQGSRYTF